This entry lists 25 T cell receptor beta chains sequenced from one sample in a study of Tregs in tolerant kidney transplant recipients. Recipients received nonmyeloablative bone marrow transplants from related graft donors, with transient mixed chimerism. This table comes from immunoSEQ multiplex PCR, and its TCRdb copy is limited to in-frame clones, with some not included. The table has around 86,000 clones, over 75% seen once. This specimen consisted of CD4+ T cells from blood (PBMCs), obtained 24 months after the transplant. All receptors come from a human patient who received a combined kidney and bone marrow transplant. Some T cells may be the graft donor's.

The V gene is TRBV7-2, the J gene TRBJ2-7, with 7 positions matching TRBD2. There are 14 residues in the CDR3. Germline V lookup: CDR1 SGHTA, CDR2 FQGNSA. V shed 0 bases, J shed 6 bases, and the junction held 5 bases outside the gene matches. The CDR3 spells CASSLAGGRFEQYF. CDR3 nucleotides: TGTGCCAGCAGCTTAGCGGGCGGGAGATTCGAGCAGTACTTC.

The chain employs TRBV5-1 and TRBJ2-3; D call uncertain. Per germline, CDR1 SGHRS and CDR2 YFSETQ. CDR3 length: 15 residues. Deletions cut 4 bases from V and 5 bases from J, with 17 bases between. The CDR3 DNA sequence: TGCGCCAGCAGCCCCCCTTGGGCGCAGGTAGATACGCAGTATTTT. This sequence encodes CASSPPWAQVDTQYF.

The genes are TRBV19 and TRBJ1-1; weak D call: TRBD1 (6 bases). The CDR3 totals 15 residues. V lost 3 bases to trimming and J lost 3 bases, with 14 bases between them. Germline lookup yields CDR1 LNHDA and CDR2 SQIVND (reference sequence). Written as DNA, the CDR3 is TGTGCCAGTAGTATCTGGACAGTGAGGGACACTGAAGCTTTCTTT. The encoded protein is CASSIWTVRDTEAFF.

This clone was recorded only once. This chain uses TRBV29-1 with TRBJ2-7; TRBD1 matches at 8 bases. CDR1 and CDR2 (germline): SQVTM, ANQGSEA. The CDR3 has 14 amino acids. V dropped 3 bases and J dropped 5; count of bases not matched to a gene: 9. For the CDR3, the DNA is TGCAGCGTTGAGGGCGGGACAGGTGCCGACGAGCAGTACTTC. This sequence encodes CSVEGGTGADEQYF.

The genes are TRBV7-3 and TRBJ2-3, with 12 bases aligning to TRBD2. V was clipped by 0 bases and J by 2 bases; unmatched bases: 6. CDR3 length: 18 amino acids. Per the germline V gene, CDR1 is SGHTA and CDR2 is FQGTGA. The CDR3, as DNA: TGTGCCAGCAGCTTAACGAGGACTAGCGGGGTGAACACAGATACGCAGTATTTT. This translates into CASSLTRTSGVNTDTQYF.

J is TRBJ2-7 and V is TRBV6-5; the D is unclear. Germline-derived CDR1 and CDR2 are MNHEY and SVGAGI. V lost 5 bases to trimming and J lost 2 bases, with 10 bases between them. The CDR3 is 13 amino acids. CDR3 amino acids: CASSRGQPYEQYF. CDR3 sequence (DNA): TGTGCCAGCAGTCGTGGGCAGCCCTACGAGCAGTACTTC.

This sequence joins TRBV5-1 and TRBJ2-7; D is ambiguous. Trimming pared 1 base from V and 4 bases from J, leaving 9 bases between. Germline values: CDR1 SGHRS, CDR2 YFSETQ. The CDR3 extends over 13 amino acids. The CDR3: CASSLSVAYEQYF. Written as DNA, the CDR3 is TGCGCCAGCAGCTTGTCGGTAGCTTACGAGCAGTACTTC. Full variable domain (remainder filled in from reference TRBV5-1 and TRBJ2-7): KAGVTQTPRYLIKTRGQQVTLSCSPISGHRSVSWYQQTPGQGLQFLFEYFSETQRNKGNFPGRFSGRQFSNSRSEMNVSTLELGDSALYLCASSLSVAYEQYFGPGTRLTVT.

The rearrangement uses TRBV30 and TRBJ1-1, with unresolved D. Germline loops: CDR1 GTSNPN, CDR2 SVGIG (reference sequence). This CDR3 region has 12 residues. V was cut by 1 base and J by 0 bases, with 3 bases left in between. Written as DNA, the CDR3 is TGTGCCTGGAGTGATATGAACACTGAAGCTTTCTTT. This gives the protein CAWSDMNTEAFF.

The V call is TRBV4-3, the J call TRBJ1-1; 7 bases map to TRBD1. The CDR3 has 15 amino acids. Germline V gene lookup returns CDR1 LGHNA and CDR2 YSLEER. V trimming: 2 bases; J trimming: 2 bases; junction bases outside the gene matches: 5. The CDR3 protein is CASSQNQGGNTEAFF. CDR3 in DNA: TGCGCCAGCAGCCAAAACCAGGGGGGTAACACTGAAGCTTTCTTT.

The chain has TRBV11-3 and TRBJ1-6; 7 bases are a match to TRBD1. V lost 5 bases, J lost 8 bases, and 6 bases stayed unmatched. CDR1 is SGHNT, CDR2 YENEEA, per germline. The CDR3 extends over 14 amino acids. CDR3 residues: CASSQTGTDSPLHF. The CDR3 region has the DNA TGTGCCAGCAGCCAAACCGGGACAGATTCACCCCTCCACTTT.

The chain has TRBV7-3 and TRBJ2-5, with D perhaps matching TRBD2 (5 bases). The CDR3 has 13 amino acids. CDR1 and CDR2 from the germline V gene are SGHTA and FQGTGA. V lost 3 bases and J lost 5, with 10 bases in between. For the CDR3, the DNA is TGTGCCAGCAGCTTGCTAGGCGGGGAGACCCAGTACTTC. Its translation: CASSLLGGETQYF.

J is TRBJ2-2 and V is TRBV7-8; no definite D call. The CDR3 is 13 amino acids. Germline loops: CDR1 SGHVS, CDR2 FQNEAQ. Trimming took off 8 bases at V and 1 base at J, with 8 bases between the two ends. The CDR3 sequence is CASSRQNTGELFF. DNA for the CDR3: TGTGCCAGCTCCCGACAGAACACCGGGGAGCTGTTTTTT.

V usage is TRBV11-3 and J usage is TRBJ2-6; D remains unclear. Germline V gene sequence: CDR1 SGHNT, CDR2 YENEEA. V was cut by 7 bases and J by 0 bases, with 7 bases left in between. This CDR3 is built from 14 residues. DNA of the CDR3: TGTGCCAGCACCGCGAGCTCTGGGGCCAACGTCCTGACTTTC. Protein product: CASTASSGANVLTF.

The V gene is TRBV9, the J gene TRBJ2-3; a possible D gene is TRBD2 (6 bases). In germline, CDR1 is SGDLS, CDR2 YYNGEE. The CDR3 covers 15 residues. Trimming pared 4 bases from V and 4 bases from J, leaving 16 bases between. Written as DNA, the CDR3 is TGTGCCAGCAGCCCGTATGAGCGGGTCTCAGATACGCAGTATTTT. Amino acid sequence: CASSPYERVSDTQYF.

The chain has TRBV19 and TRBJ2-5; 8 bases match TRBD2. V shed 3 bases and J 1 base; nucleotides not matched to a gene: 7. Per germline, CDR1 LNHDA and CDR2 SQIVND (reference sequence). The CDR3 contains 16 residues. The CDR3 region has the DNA TGTGCCAGTAGTATTGGGGTAGCGGGGCTCCAAGAGACCCAGTACTTC. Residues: CASSIGVAGLQETQYF.

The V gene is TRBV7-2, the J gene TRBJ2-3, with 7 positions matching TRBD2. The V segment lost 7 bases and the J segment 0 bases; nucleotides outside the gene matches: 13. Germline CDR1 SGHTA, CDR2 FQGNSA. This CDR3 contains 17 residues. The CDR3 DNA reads TGTGCCAGCAACCTGAGGGTTGGCGGGGGAAGCACAGATACGCAGTATTTT. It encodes CASNLRVGGGSTDTQYF.

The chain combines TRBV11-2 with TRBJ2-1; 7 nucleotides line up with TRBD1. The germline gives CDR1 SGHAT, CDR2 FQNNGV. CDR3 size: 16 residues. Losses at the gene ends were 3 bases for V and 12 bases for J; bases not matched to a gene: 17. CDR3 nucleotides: TGTGCCAGCAGCTTGCACAGAGGGGGCCAAGAGGGAGTGCAGTTCTTC. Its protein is CASSLHRGGQEGVQFF.

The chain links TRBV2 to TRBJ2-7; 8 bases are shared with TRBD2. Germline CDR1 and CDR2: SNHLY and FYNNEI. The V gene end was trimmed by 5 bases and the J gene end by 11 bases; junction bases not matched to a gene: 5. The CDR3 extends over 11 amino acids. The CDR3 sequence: CASSPGGVKYF. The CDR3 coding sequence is TGTGCCAGCAGTCCGGGGGGGGTAAAGTACTTC. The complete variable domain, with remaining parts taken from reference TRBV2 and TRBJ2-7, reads EPEVTQTPSHQVTQMGQEVILRCVPISNHLYFYWYRQILGQKVEFLVSFYNNEISEKSEIFDDQFSVERPDGSNFTLKIRSTKLEDSAMYFCASSPGGVKYFGPGTRLTVT.

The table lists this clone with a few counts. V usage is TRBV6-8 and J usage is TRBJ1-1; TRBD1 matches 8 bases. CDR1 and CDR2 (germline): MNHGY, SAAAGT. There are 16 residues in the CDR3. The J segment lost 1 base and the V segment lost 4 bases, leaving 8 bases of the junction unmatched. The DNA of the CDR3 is TGTGCCAGCAGTTGGGACAGGCCAAACCAGAACACTGAAGCTTTCTTT. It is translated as CASSWDRPNQNTEAFF.

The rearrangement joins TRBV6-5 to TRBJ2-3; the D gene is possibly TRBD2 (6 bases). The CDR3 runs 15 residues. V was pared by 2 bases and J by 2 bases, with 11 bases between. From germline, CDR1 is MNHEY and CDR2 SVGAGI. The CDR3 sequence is CASSYGLAPTDTQYF. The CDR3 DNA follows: TGTGCCAGCAGTTACGGGCTAGCGCCCACAGATACGCAGTATTTT.

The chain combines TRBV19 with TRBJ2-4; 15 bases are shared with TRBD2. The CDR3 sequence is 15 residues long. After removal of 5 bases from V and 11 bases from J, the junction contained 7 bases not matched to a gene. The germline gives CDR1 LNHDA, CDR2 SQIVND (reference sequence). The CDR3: CASSRGLAGGLFQYF. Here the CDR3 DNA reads TGTGCCAGTAGTCGGGGACTAGCGGGAGGTTTGTTTCAGTACTTC.

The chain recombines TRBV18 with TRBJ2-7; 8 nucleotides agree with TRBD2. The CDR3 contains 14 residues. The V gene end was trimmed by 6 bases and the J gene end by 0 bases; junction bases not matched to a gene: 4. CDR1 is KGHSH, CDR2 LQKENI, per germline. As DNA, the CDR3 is TGTGCCAGCTCGGTGACTAGCGACTCCTACGAGCAGTACTTC. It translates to CASSVTSDSYEQYF.

The CDR3 here is CASSLGSALTDTQYF. DNA for the CDR3: TGCGCCAGCAGCTTGGGTAGCGCCCTCACAGATACGCAGTATTTT. The chain uses TRBV5-1 and TRBJ2-3, with D possibly matching TRBD2 (5 bases). V was pared by 0 bases and J by 2 bases, with 10 bases between. CDR1 and CDR2 from the germline V gene are SGHRS and YFSETQ. This CDR3 spans 15 amino acids.

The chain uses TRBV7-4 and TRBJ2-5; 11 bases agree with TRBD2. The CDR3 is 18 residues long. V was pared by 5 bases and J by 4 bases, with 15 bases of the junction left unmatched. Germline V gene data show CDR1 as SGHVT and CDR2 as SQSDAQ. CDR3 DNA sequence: TGTGCCAGCAGCCCACCGATGTTAGCGGGGGGGGTCCGAGAGACCCAGTACTTC. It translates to CASSPPMLAGGVRETQYF.

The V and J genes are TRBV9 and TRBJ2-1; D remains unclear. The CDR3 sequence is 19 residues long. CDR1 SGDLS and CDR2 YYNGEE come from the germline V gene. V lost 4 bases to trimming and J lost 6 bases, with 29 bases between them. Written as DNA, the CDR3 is TGTGCCAGCAGCCCCCGTAGTCCCCGTCGGCTAACATGGGCCAATGAGCAGTTCTTC. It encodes CASSPRSPRRLTWANEQFF. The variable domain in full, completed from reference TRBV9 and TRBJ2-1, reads DSGVTQTPKHLITATGQRVTLRCSPRSGDLSVYWYQQSLDQGLQFLIQYYNGEERAKGNILERFSAQQFPDLHSELNLSSLELGDSALYFCASSPRSPRRLTWANEQFFGPGTRLTVL.